This passage covers 28 T cell receptor beta chains from one sample sequenced in a study of blood T cell repertoires in COVID-19. Repertoires were generated with immunoSEQ multiplex PCR, while TCRdb's copy carries only in-frame clones and drops some. Of 97,000 or so clones detected, just under 85% appear once; the ten largest clones hold 10%. The sequencing input was peripheral blood. These TCRs come from a man aged 70 or older with acute or convalescent COVID-19.

The rearrangement links TRBV29-1 to TRBJ1-1; TRBD1 is a possible D gene (6 bases). V dropped 5 bases and J dropped 1 base, with 11 bases sitting between them. Germline V CDR1 and CDR2: SQVTM, ANQGSEA. The CDR3 loop spans 13 amino acids. The CDR3 region is CSVQWTENTEAFF. CDR3 bases: TGCAGCGTTCAGTGGACAGAGAACACTGAAGCTTTCTTT.

This sequence joins TRBV20-1 and TRBJ2-7, with D hard to call. Germline assignment: CDR1 DFQATT and CDR2 SNEGSKA (reference sequence). The V end was cut by 6 bases, the J end by 7 bases, with 22 bases between. This CDR3 comprises 14 residues. The CDR3 coding sequence is TGCAGTGCAAGTGAGAGGAGTACCTTGGATGAGCAGTACTTC. It yields the protein CSASERSTLDEQYF.

V is TRBV28 and J is TRBJ1-1; D is undetermined. Germline CDR1 and CDR2: MDHEN and SYDVKM. The CDR3 has 13 residues. The ends were cut back, 7 bases at V and 4 bases at J, with 13 bases in the middle. CDR3: CASTTGGLTEAFF. CDR3 bases: TGTGCCAGCACCACTGGAGGTCTCACTGAAGCTTTCTTT. Looking up the rest from reference TRBV28 and TRBJ1-1 gives the full variable domain: DVKVTQSSRYLVKRTGEKVFLECVQDMDHENMFWYRQDPGLGLRLIYFSYDVKMKEKGDIPEGYSVSREKKERFSLILESASTNQTSMYLCASTTGGLTEAFFGQGTRLTVV.

The chain links TRBV7-9 to TRBJ2-1, with TRBD2 matching over 8 bases. Germline CDR1 is SEHNR and CDR2 is FQNEAQ (reference sequence). The CDR3 runs 13 residues. J lost 6 bases, V lost 7 bases, and 5 bases had no gene match. The CDR3, as DNA: TGTGCCAGCACCCCCGGGACTAGCAATGAGCAGTTCTTC. This codes for CASTPGTSNEQFF.

This rearrangement joins TRBV7-2 to TRBJ2-3, with a tentative D call TRBD2 (6 bases). Germline V gene lookup returns CDR1 SGHTA and CDR2 FQGNSA. CDR3 length: 13 residues. The V end lost 5 bases, the J end lost 2 bases, and 8 bases lay between the germline ends. The CDR3 protein is CASSGGLTDTQYF. The CDR3 DNA follows: TGTGCCAGCAGCGGGGGACTCACAGATACGCAGTATTTT.

The gene calls are TRBV2 and TRBJ1-2; perhaps TRBD1 as D (5 bases). Germline assignment: CDR1 SNHLY and CDR2 FYNNEI. Deletions cut 5 bases from V and 0 bases from J, with 10 bases between. The CDR3 covers 14 residues. In DNA, the CDR3 is TGTGCCAGCAGTCCAGGGTTAGCTAACTATGGCTACACCTTC. Protein sequence: CASSPGLANYGYTF.

This chain links TRBV19 with TRBJ2-1; D is undetermined. With 3 bases removed from V and 5 bases from J, the gap between germline ends came to 14 bases. This CDR3 has 15 residues. CDR1 and CDR2 (germline): LNHDA, SQIVND (reference sequence). The CDR3 reads CASSIFPALNNEQFF. DNA of the CDR3: TGTGCCAGTAGTATTTTCCCAGCGCTAAACAATGAGCAGTTCTTC.

The rearrangement uses TRBV30 and TRBJ2-5, with 8 bases fitting TRBD1. There are 13 residues in the CDR3. Trimming removed 8 bases from V and 6 bases from J; junction bases left unmatched: 11. Germline CDR1 reads GTSNPN; CDR2 reads SVGIG (reference sequence). The CDR3 here is CAGKTGAGKTQYF. DNA of the CDR3: TGTGCCGGAAAGACAGGGGCTGGAAAGACCCAGTACTTC.

This clone has only a few counts. The chain joins TRBV19 to TRBJ1-5; the D gene is possibly TRBD1 (6 bases). The germline gives CDR1 LNHDA, CDR2 SQIVND (reference sequence). V gave up 7 bases and J gave up 5 bases, with 18 bases separating them. The length of the CDR3 is 15 residues. This CDR3 reads CASTRQATSHQPQHF. The DNA of the CDR3 is TGTGCCAGTACTCGACAGGCCACCTCTCATCAGCCCCAGCATTTT.

This chain joins TRBV7-9 and TRBJ1-4; 7 nucleotides line up with TRBD1. The CDR3 extends over 16 amino acids. The germline gives CDR1 SEHNR, CDR2 FQNEAQ (reference sequence). V was pared by 3 bases and J by 0 bases, with 4 bases of the junction left unmatched. CDR3: CASSLGQFATNEKLFF. DNA for the CDR3: TGTGCCAGCAGCTTGGGACAGTTTGCAACTAATGAAAAACTGTTTTTT.

In its sample, this clone was seen once. The rearrangement uses TRBV2 and TRBJ1-2; D is uncertain. Germline lookup yields CDR1 SNHLY and CDR2 FYNNEI. This CDR3 is built from 15 residues. V dropped 6 bases and J dropped 0 bases, with 14 bases sitting between them. CDR3 in DNA: TGTGCCAGCAGGGCTCAGTTATTGACTAACTATGGCTACACCTTC. Its translation is CASRAQLLTNYGYTF.

The CDR3 spells CAWSGGTSGSETQYF. In nucleotides, the CDR3 is TGTGCCTGGAGTGGGGGGACTAGCGGGAGCGAGACCCAGTACTTC. The V gene is TRBV30, the J gene TRBJ2-5, with 14 positions matching TRBD2. Per germline, CDR1 GTSNPN and CDR2 SVGIG (reference sequence). This CDR3 spans 15 amino acids. Losses at the gene ends were 1 base for V and 5 bases for J; bases not matched to a gene: 3.

This clone has ten or more counts. This chain uses TRBV9 with TRBJ2-5, with TRBD1 as a possible D gene (6 bases). The V gene lost 7 bases and the J gene lost 2 bases, with 15 bases spanning the gap. This CDR3 is built from 14 residues. Germline CDR1 SGDLS, CDR2 YYNGEE. CDR3 sequence: CASGPRQEQETQYF. As DNA, the CDR3 is TGTGCCAGCGGGCCCCGACAGGAACAAGAGACCCAGTACTTC. Full variable domain (remainder filled in from reference TRBV9 and TRBJ2-5): DSGVTQTPKHLITATGQRVTLRCSPRSGDLSVYWYQQSLDQGLQFLIQYYNGEERAKGNILERFSAQQFPDLHSELNLSSLELGDSALYFCASGPRQEQETQYFGPGTRLLVL.

The chain is built from TRBV27 and TRBJ1-5; 9 nucleotides agree with TRBD1. V shed 0 bases, J shed 7 bases, and the junction held 7 bases outside the gene matches. CDR3 length: 16 residues. Germline values: CDR1 MNHEY, CDR2 SMNVEV (reference sequence). This chain's CDR3 is CASSLSPTGGKQPQHF. CDR3 sequence (DNA): TGTGCCAGCAGTTTATCCCCGACAGGGGGTAAGCAGCCCCAGCATTTT.

The chain links TRBV7-2 to TRBJ2-1; 7 nucleotides align to TRBD2. Germline V lookup: CDR1 SGHTA, CDR2 FQGNSA. V was pared by 2 bases and J by 6 bases, with 10 bases of the junction left unmatched. The CDR3 spans 16 residues. The CDR3 DNA reads as TGTGCCAGCAGCTTAACCCAGGGAAGGGAGGGCAATGAGCAGTTCTTC. Protein sequence: CASSLTQGREGNEQFF.

In DNA, the CDR3 is TGCGCCAGCAGCTCGGGGCCGGGGGTGAACACTGAAGCTTTCTTT. Amino acid sequence: CASSSGPGVNTEAFF. This chain connects TRBV5-1 to TRBJ1-1; D possibly corresponds to TRBD1 (5 bases). CDR1 is SGHRS, CDR2 YFSETQ, per germline. This CDR3 has 15 amino acids. Trimming removed 3 bases at V and 0 bases at J, with 12 bases between.

The chain couples TRBV27 to TRBJ1-1; 10 positions agree with TRBD1. CDR1 and CDR2 (germline): MNHEY, SMNVEV (reference sequence). The trim removed 10 bases at V and 5 bases at J, leaving 10 bases unmatched. This CDR3 region has 14 residues. The CDR3 coding sequence is TGTGCCACCCGGGACAGGGGATTGCGGACTGAAGCTTTCTTT. Protein: CATRDRGLRTEAFF.

The chain has TRBV5-6 and TRBJ2-1; 9 bases match TRBD2. This CDR3 has 12 residues. Germline V CDR1 and CDR2: SGHDT, YYEEEE. V dropped 6 bases and J dropped 10; count of bases not matched to a gene: 5. In DNA, the CDR3 is TGTGCCAGCAAGATGACTAGCGGCGAGCAGTTCTTC. Translation: CASKMTSGEQFF.

The V and J genes are TRBV5-4 and TRBJ1-6; 7 bases match TRBD1. Germline V gene lookup returns CDR1 SGHNT and CDR2 YYREEE (reference sequence). J gave up 8 bases and V 1 base, and 9 bases lay outside the gene matches. The CDR3 is 16 residues long. DNA for the CDR3: TGTGCCAGCAGCTTGTGGCCGGGTCAGGGGGATTCACCCCTCCACTTT. Its translation: CASSLWPGQGDSPLHF.

The chain couples TRBV6-5 to TRBJ2-5; a possible D gene is TRBD2 (6 bases). Germline CDR1 reads MNHEY; CDR2 reads SVGAGI. The CDR3 extends over 15 amino acids. V dropped 6 bases and J dropped 0 bases, with 14 bases sitting between them. The CDR3 region is CASSLLGEDQETQYF. In DNA, the CDR3 is TGTGCCAGCAGCTTACTCGGGGAGGACCAAGAGACCCAGTACTTC.

This chain uses TRBV7-2 with TRBJ2-5, with D maybe TRBD2 (6 bases). Trimming removed 5 bases from V and 4 bases from J, with 11 bases in between. CDR1 is SGHTA and CDR2 is FQGNSA in the germline V gene. This CDR3 comprises 13 residues. The CDR3 DNA reads as TGTGCCAGCAGCCAAACTAGCTTAGAGACCCAGTACTTC. Translating gives CASSQTSLETQYF.

This chain connects TRBV7-8 to TRBJ2-3; TRBD2 is a possible D gene (5 bases). This CDR3 region has 16 residues. The germline gives CDR1 SGHVS, CDR2 FQNEAQ. Trimming shortened V by 5 bases and J by 4 bases, and 19 bases separated the two germline ends. As DNA, the CDR3 is TGTGCCAGCAGCGCCAACACGGGGTTCGGCGCAGATACGCAGTATTTT. It translates to CASSANTGFGADTQYF.

The rearrangement uses TRBV6-5 and TRBJ1-4, with 8 positions matching TRBD1. V gave up 6 bases and J gave up 8 bases; unmatched junction bases: 11. CDR3 length: 15 amino acids. CDR1 is MNHEY, CDR2 SVGAGI, per germline. The DNA for the CDR3 is TGTGCCAGCAGAGTGACAGGGGTGAGGAAGGAAAAACTGTTTTTT. Translating it yields CASRVTGVRKEKLFF.

The V and J genes are TRBV4-2 and TRBJ2-1; 9 bases agree with TRBD1. The V segment lost 2 bases and the J segment 5 bases; nucleotides outside the gene matches: 7. This CDR3 spans 16 amino acids. From germline, CDR1 is LGHNA and CDR2 YNFKEQ. Here the CDR3 reads CASSQLRRDRDNEQFF. CDR3 DNA sequence: TGTGCCAGCAGCCAATTACGCCGGGACAGGGACAATGAGCAGTTCTTC.

This chain joins TRBV5-1 and TRBJ1-1; D may be TRBD1 (6 bases). V was clipped by 3 bases and J by 0 bases, with 12 bases between them. This CDR3 comprises 15 residues. The germline CDR1 and CDR2 sequences are SGHRS and YFSETQ. CDR3 sequence: CASSSGQTMNTEAFF. CDR3 in DNA: TGCGCCAGCAGCTCCGGACAGACCATGAACACTGAAGCTTTCTTT.

As DNA, the CDR3 is TGTGCCAGCTCACCGAGACAGGGGTTTGATGAAAAACTGTTTTTT. Its translation is CASSPRQGFDEKLFF. The chain carries TRBV18 and TRBJ1-4, with 8 bases matching TRBD1. The germline V gene has CDR1 KGHSH and CDR2 LQKENI. CDR3 length equals 15 residues. Germline trimming cut 3 bases from V and 6 bases from J; bases unmatched to any gene: 6.

This chain connects TRBV27 to TRBJ2-7; weak D call: TRBD1 (5 bases). CDR3 length equals 14 residues. In germline, CDR1 is MNHEY, CDR2 SMNVEV (reference sequence). Between the trimmed V and J ends, which lost 6 bases and 4 bases, there was a span of 16 bases. The CDR3 reads CASSPRRTLYEQYF. Written as DNA, the CDR3 is TGTGCCAGCAGCCCCCGAAGGACACTTTACGAGCAGTACTTC.

At least ten counts were recorded for this clone. The CDR3 DNA reads TGTGCCTGGAGTCTTGGAGGGAAGTTCGAGCAGTACTTC. Translated: CAWSLGGKFEQYF. The V gene is TRBV30, the J gene TRBJ2-7; D may be TRBD2 (6 bases). Deletions cut 2 bases from V and 6 bases from J, with 14 bases between. The germline V gene encodes CDR1 GTSNPN and CDR2 SVGIG (reference sequence). The CDR3 totals 13 residues.